The TCR beta chain under discussion was sequenced for a study of human T cells and chemical hapten exposure. TCRdb ran MiXCR on the RACE reads and lists one entry per CDR3 protein. In the table there are a few hundred thousand distinct CDR3 sequences, about 6.3% of which are singletons. Trimming removed 5 bases from V and 3 bases from J, with 13 bases in between. The CDR3 is 14 amino acids. CDR1 is SGHVS and CDR2 is FQNEAQ in the germline V gene. Time point meaning: patch test 2, 6 weeks after DPC sensitization. Treatment noted: therapeutic diphenylcyclopropenone sensitization with weekly scalp DPC. This clonotype was seen repeatedly, ten times or more.

This clonotype originated in a woman under 30 with alopecia areata. Some clones in this sample may be carry-over from other donors' samples. Sequences were derived from whole blood, sampled in connection with sensitization to the hapten diphenylcyclopropenone (DPC). The rearrangement uses TRBV7-8 and TRBJ1-1; D may be TRBD1 (5 bases). Written as DNA, the CDR3 is TGTGCCAGCAGCCTATCGGACATGTACACTGAAGCTTTCTTT. Translation gives CASSLSDMYTEAFF.